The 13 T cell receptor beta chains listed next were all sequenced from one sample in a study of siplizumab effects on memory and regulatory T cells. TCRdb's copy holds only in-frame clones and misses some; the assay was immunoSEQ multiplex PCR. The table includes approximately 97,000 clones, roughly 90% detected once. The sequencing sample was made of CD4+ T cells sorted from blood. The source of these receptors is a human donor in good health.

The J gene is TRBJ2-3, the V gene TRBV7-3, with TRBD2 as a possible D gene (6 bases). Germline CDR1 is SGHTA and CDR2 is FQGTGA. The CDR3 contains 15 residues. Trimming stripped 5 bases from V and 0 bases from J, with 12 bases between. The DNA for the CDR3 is TGTGCCAGCAGCCTAAGCGGGTCTAGCACAGATACGCAGTATTTT. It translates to CASSLSGSSTDTQYF.

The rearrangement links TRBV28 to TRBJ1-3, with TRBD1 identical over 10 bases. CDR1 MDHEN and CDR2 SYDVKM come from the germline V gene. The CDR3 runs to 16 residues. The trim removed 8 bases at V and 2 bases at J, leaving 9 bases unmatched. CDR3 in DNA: TGTGCCAGCCACAGCCCGGGACAGGGGACTGGAAACACCATATATTTT. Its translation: CASHSPGQGTGNTIYF.

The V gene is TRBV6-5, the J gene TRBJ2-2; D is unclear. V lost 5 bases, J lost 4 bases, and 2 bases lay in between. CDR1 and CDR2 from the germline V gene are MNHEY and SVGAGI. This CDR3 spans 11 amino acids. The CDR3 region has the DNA TGTGCCAGCAGTACCACCGGGGAGCTGTTTTTT. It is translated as CASSTTGELFF.

The chain's CDR3 is CASSQVRQGMGGYTF. CDR3 sequence (DNA): TGTGCCAGCAGCCAAGTCCGACAGGGAATGGGCGGCTACACCTTC. The chain joins TRBV14 to TRBJ1-2; TRBD1 matches 7 bases. The V gene's germline CDR1 is SGHDN and CDR2 FVKESK. The trim removed 1 base at V and 8 bases at J, leaving 10 bases unmatched. This CDR3 comprises 15 residues.

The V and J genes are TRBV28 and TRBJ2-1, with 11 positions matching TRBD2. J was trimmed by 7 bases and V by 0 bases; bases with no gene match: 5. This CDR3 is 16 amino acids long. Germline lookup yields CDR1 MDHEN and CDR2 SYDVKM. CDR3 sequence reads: CASSLWTSGKGNEQFF. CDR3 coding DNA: TGTGCCAGCAGTTTATGGACTAGCGGGAAAGGGAATGAGCAGTTCTTC.

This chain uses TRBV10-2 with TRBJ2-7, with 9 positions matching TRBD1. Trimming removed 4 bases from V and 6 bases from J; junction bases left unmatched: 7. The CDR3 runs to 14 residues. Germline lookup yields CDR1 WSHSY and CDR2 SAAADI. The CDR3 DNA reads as TGCGCCAGCAGTGTAGGGACAGGGCGGGCCGAGCAGTACTTC. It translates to CASSVGTGRAEQYF.

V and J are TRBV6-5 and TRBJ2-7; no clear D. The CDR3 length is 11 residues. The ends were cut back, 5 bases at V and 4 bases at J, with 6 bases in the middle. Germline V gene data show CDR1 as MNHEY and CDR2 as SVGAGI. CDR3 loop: CASSLQYEQYF. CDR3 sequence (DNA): TGTGCCAGCAGTCTACAGTACGAGCAGTACTTC.

The CDR3 here is CASSDAGTVTEKLFF. Here the CDR3 DNA reads TGTGCCAGCAGCGACGCCGGGACAGTGACTGAAAAACTGTTTTTT. This sequence joins TRBV13 and TRBJ1-4; 7 positions agree with TRBD1. CDR1 PRHDT and CDR2 FYEKMQ come from the germline V gene (reference sequence). The CDR3 sequence is 15 residues long. With 5 bases clipped from V and 7 bases from J, the junction kept 10 bases outside the gene matches.

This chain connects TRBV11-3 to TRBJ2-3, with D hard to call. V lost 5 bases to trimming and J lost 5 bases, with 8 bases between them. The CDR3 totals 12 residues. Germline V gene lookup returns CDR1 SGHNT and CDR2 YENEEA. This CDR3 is CASSASGDTQYF. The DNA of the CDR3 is TGTGCCAGCAGCGCCTCGGGAGATACGCAGTATTTT.

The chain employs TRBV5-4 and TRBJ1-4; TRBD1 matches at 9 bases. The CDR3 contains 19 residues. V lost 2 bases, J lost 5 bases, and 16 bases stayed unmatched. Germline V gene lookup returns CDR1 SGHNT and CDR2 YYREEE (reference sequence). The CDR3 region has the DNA TGTGCCAGCAGCTTTCTTTCGGGACAGGGATTTCGCTCCAATGAAAAACTGTTTTTT. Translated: CASSFLSGQGFRSNEKLFF.

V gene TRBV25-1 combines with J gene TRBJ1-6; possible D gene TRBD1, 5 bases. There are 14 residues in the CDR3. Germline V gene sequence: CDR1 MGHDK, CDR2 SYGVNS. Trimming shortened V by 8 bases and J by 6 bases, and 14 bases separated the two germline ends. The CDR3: CASVPGTANSPLHF. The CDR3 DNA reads TGTGCCAGCGTCCCTGGGACGGCTAATTCACCCCTCCACTTT. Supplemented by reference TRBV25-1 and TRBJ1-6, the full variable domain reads EADIYQTPRYLVIGTGKKITLECSQTMGHDKMYWYQQDPGMELHLIHYSYGVNSTEKGDLSSESTVSRIRTEHFPLTLESARPSHTSQYLCASVPGTANSPLHFGNGTRLTVT.

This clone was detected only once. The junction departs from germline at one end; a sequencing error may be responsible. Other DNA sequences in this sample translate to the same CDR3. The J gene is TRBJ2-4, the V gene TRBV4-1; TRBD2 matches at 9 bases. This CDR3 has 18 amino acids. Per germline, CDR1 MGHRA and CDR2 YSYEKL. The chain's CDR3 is CASSQGVASGAAKNIQYF. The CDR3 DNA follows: TGCGCCAGCAGCCAGGGGGTCGCTAGCGGGGCAGCCAAAAACATCCAGTACTTC.

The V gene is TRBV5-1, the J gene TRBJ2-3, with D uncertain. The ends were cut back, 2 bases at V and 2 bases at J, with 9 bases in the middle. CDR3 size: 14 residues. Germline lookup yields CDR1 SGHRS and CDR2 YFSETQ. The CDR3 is CASSLYIPTDTQYF. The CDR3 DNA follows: TGCGCCAGCAGCTTATACATTCCCACAGATACGCAGTATTTT.